This T cell receptor beta chain was observed in a study of T cell repertoires in cytomegalovirus infection. Overall study: CMV infection together with matching HLA type was indicated by public TCR beta signatures.

This clonotype was observed a few times. Its antigen is currently unknown. CDR1 and CDR2 (germline): LNHNV, YYDKDF (reference sequence). V lost 3 bases to trimming and J lost 5 bases; unmatched junction nucleotides: 13. The CDR3 is 16 residues long. Via MiXCR, TCRdb re-called the reads, giving one row per CDR3 protein. The sample has roughly 230,000 distinct CDR3 sequences; 22% are singletons. The study's findings and limits: Carriers of CMV plus the relevant HLA were identified by cumulative public TCR beta family frequency.

This TCR came from a human donor in good health (CMV status not recorded). Some clones in this sample may be carry-over from other donors' samples. The rearrangement links TRBV15 to TRBJ2-7; 7 bases are shared with TRBD1. The specimen was CD8+ T cells from PBMCs. CDR3 residues: CATSSSITGVRNEQYF. The CDR3 region has the DNA TGTGCCACCAGCAGCTCTATCACAGGGGTTAGGAACGAGCAGTACTTC.